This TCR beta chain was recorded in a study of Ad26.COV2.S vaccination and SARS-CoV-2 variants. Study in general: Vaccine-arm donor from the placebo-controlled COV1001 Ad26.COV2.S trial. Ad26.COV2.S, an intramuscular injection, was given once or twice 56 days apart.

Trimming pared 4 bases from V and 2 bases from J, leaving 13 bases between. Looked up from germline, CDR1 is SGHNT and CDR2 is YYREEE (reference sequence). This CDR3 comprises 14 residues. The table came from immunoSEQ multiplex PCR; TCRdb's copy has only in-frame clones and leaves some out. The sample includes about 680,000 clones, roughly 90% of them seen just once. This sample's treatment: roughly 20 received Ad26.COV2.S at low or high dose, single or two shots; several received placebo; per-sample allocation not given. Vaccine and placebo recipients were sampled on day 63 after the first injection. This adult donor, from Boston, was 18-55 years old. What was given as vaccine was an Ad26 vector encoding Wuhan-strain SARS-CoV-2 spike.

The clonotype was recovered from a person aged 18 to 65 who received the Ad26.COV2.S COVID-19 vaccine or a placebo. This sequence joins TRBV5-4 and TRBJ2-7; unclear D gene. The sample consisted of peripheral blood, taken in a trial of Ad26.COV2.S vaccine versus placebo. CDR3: CASSPSDRTYEQYF. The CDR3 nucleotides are TGTGCCAGCAGCCCCTCCGACCGGACCTACGAGCAGTACTTC.